This T cell receptor beta chain came from a study of response to subunit inactivated influenza vaccine. MiXCR, run by TCRdb on the RT-PCR reads, gives a single entry per CDR3 protein. Of 500,000 to 600,000 distinct CDR3 sequences in the sample, under 9% were seen once. The V gene's germline CDR1 is DFQATT and CDR2 SNEGSKA (reference sequence). The CDR3 covers 14 residues. V was pared by 0 bases and J by 2 bases, with 10 bases between. This clonotype was recorded a few times. Its antigen is as yet unknown. Whole-study results and caveats: It was the authors' suggestion that each seasonal influenza vaccination recruits few new T cells.

Sample: PBMCs from blood, taken 23 to 25 months after vaccination. This clonotype was obtained from a man in his fifties or sixties who received an inactivated influenza vaccine. The V and J genes are TRBV20-1 and TRBJ2-5; D unclear. The CDR3 reads CSARDQGVQETQYF. The CDR3 coding sequence is TGCAGTGCTAGAGATCAAGGAGTTCAAGAGACCCAGTACTTC.